This TCR beta chain was documented in a study of post-analysis software for immune sequencing data. About the research overall: Recorded subtypes: relapsing-remitting, secondary progressive, progressive-relapsing; some patients unannotated. Regarding the study as a whole: Clustering by F measure revealed strong co-clustering among samples prepared together in one batch. Multiple sclerosis was associated with a significant reduction in normalized Chao1 diversity relative to controls. TRBV5-6, TRBV5-1 and TRBV20-1 belonged to a set of roughly five TRBV segments that were more frequent in patients than controls.

To note about this clonotype: Its antigen is not known. At one of its ends the junction is not consistent with the germline gene, which may arise from a read error.

TCR beta libraries were prepared from cDNA with unique molecular identifiers. Between roughly 1 and 10 million T cells gave rise to some 470,000 cDNA molecules. One entry per CDR3 protein, called by TCRdb with MiXCR from the PCR reads. This table has 380,000 or so distinct CDR3 sequences, about a third appearing once. CDR1 and CDR2 (germline): SGHAT, FQNNGV. The CDR3 consists of 15 residues. This clonotype was obtained from a girl under 18 with multiple sclerosis. The gene calls are TRBV11-2 and TRBJ2-3; possibly TRBD1 for D (5 bases). The sequenced material came from blood. CDR3 sequence reads: CAGSLQQGSTDTQYF. CDR3 in DNA: TGTGCCGGCAGCCTCCAGCAGGGTAGCACAGATACGCAGTATTTT.